This T cell receptor beta chain was documented in a study of shared clonotypes between healthy human individuals. The investigators split CD4+ cells into a CD45RA+ naive subset and a CD45RA-negative memory subset. For every subset, genomic DNA was evenly distributed across several immunoSEQ plates. This table comes from immunoSEQ multiplex PCR, and its TCRdb copy is limited to in-frame clones, with some not included. This table has around 1.1 million clones, roughly 80% appearing once. The specimen sequenced was memory CD4+ T cells from PBMCs. As to subset: CD45RA-negative fraction. The TCR sequence derives from a man aged 18 to 35 in good health. Some clones in this sample may be carry-over from other donors' samples.

The CDR3: CASSLRERGASYNEQFF. The CDR3 bases are TGTGCCAGCAGCTTACGAGAGCGCGGAGCCTCCTACAATGAGCAGTTCTTC. The chain is built from TRBV7-7 and TRBJ2-1, with D unclear. The CDR3 is made up of 17 amino acids. Germline assignment: CDR1 SSHAT and CDR2 FNYEAQ (reference sequence). The V gene lost 2 bases and the J gene lost 0 bases, with 14 bases spanning the gap.